This is a list of T cell receptor beta chains from one sample in a study of T cell responses to AZD1222 COVID-19 vaccine. Profiled with immunoSEQ multiplex PCR; TCRdb holds only in-frame clones, not every one. This table has thousands of clones, 89% appearing once. The sequences come from peripheral blood, collected 28 days after the second AZD1222 dose. Receptors originate from an adult who received the AZD1222 COVID-19 vaccine. CDR3s include the opening cysteine and the closing phenylalanine or tryptophan. D genes are given only for firm matches. The size field is filled for only some rows; it gives once, few, many or a size class.

d_gene,v_gene,abundance,j_gene,CDR3aa,CDR3nt
TRBD1,TRBV20-1,once,TRBJ1-1,CSAPGTVEAFF,TGCAGTGCCCCGGGGACAGTTGAAGCTTTCTTT
-,TRBV12-3/TRBV12-4,-,TRBJ2-7,CASSLTYEQYF,TGTGCCAGCAGTTTAACCTACGAGCAGTACTTC
-,TRBV29-1,-,TRBJ1-2,CSDRSDTLYGYTF,TGCAGCGACCGCTCGGACACCCTCTATGGCTACACCTTC
TRBD2,TRBV9,-,TRBJ2-1,CASSVLAGAKRSYNEQFF,TGTGCCAGCAGCGTCCTAGCGGGAGCGAAGAGGTCCTACAATGAGCAGTTCTTC
-,TRBV4-3,-,TRBJ1-4,CASSPRGGGGEKLFF,TGCGCCAGCAGCCCCCGGGGAGGGGGAGGTGAAAAACTGTTTTTT
-,TRBV7-9,-,TRBJ1-4,CASSYVAGDNEKLFF,TGTGCCAGCAGTTATGTAGCCGGTGATAATGAAAAACTGTTTTTT
-,TRBV1,once,TRBJ2-1,CTSFRDNEQFF,TGCACCAGCTTCAGGGACAATGAGCAGTTCTTC
-,TRBV5-5,-,TRBJ2-5,CASTAGSPQVTQYF,TGTGCCAGCACCGCCGGGAGTCCCCAAGTGACCCAGTACTTC
TRBD2,TRBV28,few,TRBJ2-5,CASSSSGLLQETQYF,TGTGCCAGCAGCTCTAGCGGGTTATTGCAAGAGACCCAGTACTTC
TRBD1,TRBV2,-,TRBJ1-4,CASSRTGMGEKLFF,TGTGCCAGCAGTCGGACAGGGATGGGTGAAAAACTGTTTTTT
-,TRBV5-1,-,TRBJ1-2,CASSSDRFTTGRRDGYTF,TGCGCCAGCAGCTCCGACCGATTTACGACAGGCCGAAGGGATGGCTACACCTTC
-,TRBV12-1,-,TRBJ2-1,CASSFVGSAGGVYNEQFF,TGTGCCAGCAGCTTTGTAGGGTCCGCGGGGGGCGTTTACAATGAGCAGTTCTTC
TRBD1,TRBV6-6,once,TRBJ1-2,CASAPGGFGYTF,TGTGCCAGCGCCCCAGGGGGCTTTGGCTACACCTTC
TRBD1,TRBV7-9,-,TRBJ1-6,CASSSDRGNSPLHF,TGTGCCAGCAGCTCAGACAGGGGGAATTCACCCCTCCACTTT
-,TRBV5-1,-,TRBJ2-3,CASSPDSISTDTQYF,TGCGCCAGCAGCCCGGACTCTATTAGCACAGATACGCAGTATTTT
-,TRBV11-2,-,TRBJ1-3,CASSLGVGGSSGNTIYF,TGTGCCAGCAGCTTAGGCGTTGGGGGTAGTTCTGGAAACACCATATATTTT
TRBD2,TRBV19,-,TRBJ2-7,CASSRGLAGDEQYF,TGTGCCAGTAGCCGGGGGCTAGCGGGAGACGAGCAGTACTTC
-,TRBV9,once,TRBJ1-1,CASSVQGQNTEAFF,TGTGCCAGCAGCGTACAAGGCCAGAACACTGAAGCTTTCTTT
-,TRBV19,once,TRBJ2-1,CASSLSTVYNEQFF,TGTGCCAGTAGTTTGTCGACAGTTTACAATGAGCAGTTCTTC
TRBD1,TRBV2,-,TRBJ1-5,CASSYDRANQPQHF,TGTGCCAGCAGCTACGACAGGGCGAATCAGCCCCAGCATTTT
-,TRBV7-2,-,TRBJ1-2,CASSLARGRFYGYTF,TGTGCCAGCAGCTTAGCGCGAGGGCGCTTCTATGGCTACACCTTC
TRBD2,TRBV24-1,-,TRBJ2-1,CATSDSGTSAREQFF,TGTGCCACCAGTGACTCCGGGACTAGCGCTAGGGAGCAGTTCTTC
TRBD2,TRBV7-2,-,TRBJ2-5,CASSLSSGVQETQYF,TGTGCCAGCAGCTTGTCTAGCGGGGTCCAAGAGACCCAGTACTTC
-,TRBV9,-,TRBJ1-1,CASSRGGWVTEAFF,TGTGCCAGCAGTCGTGGGGGCTGGGTCACTGAAGCTTTCTTT
-,TRBV12-3/TRBV12-4,-,TRBJ1-3,CASSLLRNTIYF,TGTGCCAGCAGTTTACTCAGAAACACCATATATTTT
-,TRBV5-1,large,TRBJ2-3,CASSLDTDTQYF,TGCGCCAGCAGCCTGGACACAGATACGCAGTATTTT
-,TRBV11-2,-,TRBJ1-1,CASSSIRGAFSTEAFF,TGTGCCAGCAGCTCCATTAGGGGGGCCTTCAGCACTGAAGCTTTCTTT
TRBD1,TRBV15,-,TRBJ2-3,CATSTRTGSTDTQYF,TGTGCCACCAGCACTCGGACAGGGAGCACAGATACGCAGTATTTT
TRBD1,TRBV12-3/TRBV12-4,-,TRBJ2-7,CASSYRGLGEQYF,TGTGCCAGCAGTTACAGGGGCCTGGGGGAGCAGTACTTC
-,TRBV7-9,-,TRBJ2-7,CASSRSGTPYEQYF,TGTGCCAGCAGCCGATCCGGGACTCCCTACGAGCAGTACTTC
-,TRBV11-3,-,TRBJ2-1,CASSRGYNEQFF,TGTGCCAGCAGTCGAGGGTACAATGAGCAGTTCTTC
-,TRBV2,-,TRBJ2-5,CASSPGLLETQYF,TGTGCCAGCAGCCCCGGACTATTGGAGACCCAGTACTTC
-,TRBV10-3,-,TRBJ2-5,CAIRGVGEETQYF,TGTGCCATCAGGGGGGTCGGGGAAGAGACCCAGTACTTC
TRBD2,TRBV27,-,TRBJ2-1,CASSLSGLAGYNEQFF,TGTGCCAGCAGTTTATCGGGACTAGCGGGGTACAATGAGCAGTTCTTC
-,TRBV10-2,-,TRBJ2-5,CASKASSPQETQYF,TGCGCCAGCAAAGCGTCTAGCCCGCAAGAGACCCAGTACTTC
-,TRBV18,-,TRBJ1-4,CASSPSEKLFF,TGTGCCAGCTCACCCAGCGAAAAACTGTTTTTT
-,TRBV7-2,-,TRBJ2-7,CASSLVALQAAYEQYF,TGTGCCAGCAGCTTAGTGGCTCTGCAGGCTGCCTACGAGCAGTACTTC
TRBD2,TRBV9,-,TRBJ2-1,CASSAGTSGYNEQFF,TGTGCCAGCAGCGCCGGGACTAGCGGATACAATGAGCAGTTCTTC
TRBD1,TRBV24-1,-,TRBJ2-5,CATSDARQGGETQYF,TGTGCCACCAGTGATGCAAGACAGGGTGGTGAGACCCAGTACTTC
-,TRBV19,-,TRBJ1-2,CASSIDRRGNYGYTF,TGTGCCAGTAGTATAGATCGGCGCGGTAACTATGGCTACACCTTC
-,TRBV7-9,-,TRBJ2-3,CASKIGSTDTQYF,TGTGCCAGCAAGATAGGGAGCACAGATACGCAGTATTTT
TRBD2,TRBV30,-,TRBJ2-7,CAWRGTSGYYEQYF,TGTGCCTGGAGGGGGACTAGCGGATACTACGAGCAGTACTTC
TRBD1,TRBV6-2/TRBV6-3,-,TRBJ1-2,CASSTHTGGSRGYTF,TGTGCCAGCAGTACGCACACAGGGGGATCTCGTGGCTACACCTTC
TRBD1,TRBV5-6,-,TRBJ1-5,CASSLAGQGPYSNQPQHF,TGTGCCAGCAGCTTGGCGGGACAGGGGCCATATAGCAATCAGCCCCAGCATTTT
-,TRBV28,-,TRBJ1-1,CASSLPPMNTEAFF,TGTGCCAGCAGTTTACCTCCGATGAACACTGAAGCTTTCTTT
TRBD2,TRBV25-1,-,TRBJ2-3,CASSARGFSTDTQYF,TGTGCCAGCAGTGCGCGGGGGTTTAGCACAGATACGCAGTATTTT
-,TRBV6-5,-,TRBJ1-1,CASSYSGGPEAFF,TGTGCCAGCAGTTACAGCGGCGGACCCGAAGCTTTCTTT
-,TRBV6-5,-,TRBJ2-7,CASGPFPYEQYF,TGTGCCAGCGGCCCCTTTCCCTACGAGCAGTACTTC
-,TRBV7-2,-,TRBJ1-2,CASSLVGEGGYTF,TGTGCCAGCAGCTTAGTAGGCGAGGGGGGCTACACCTTC
-,TRBV7-9,-,TRBJ2-7,CASSWSGNEQYF,TGTGCCAGCAGCTGGTCCGGGAACGAGCAGTACTTC